This T cell receptor (beta chain) was documented in a study of blood T cell repertoires in COVID-19. Germline assignment: CDR1 SGHTA and CDR2 FQGNSA. This CDR3 spans 14 amino acids. V lost 2 bases to trimming and J lost 8 bases, with 12 bases between them. Repertoires were generated with immunoSEQ multiplex PCR, while TCRdb's copy carries only in-frame clones and drops some. The profile shows 120,000 to 150,000 clones, approximately 88% of them singletons. The TCR sequence derives from a human donor in a cohort sampled during active COVID-19. V gene TRBV7-2 combines with J gene TRBJ1-4; a possible D gene is TRBD1 (6 bases). The sequenced sample consisted of peripheral blood. CDR3 in amino acids: CASSLTGISEKLFF. CDR3 nucleotides: TGTGCCAGCAGCTTAACAGGGATAAGCGAAAAACTGTTTTTT.